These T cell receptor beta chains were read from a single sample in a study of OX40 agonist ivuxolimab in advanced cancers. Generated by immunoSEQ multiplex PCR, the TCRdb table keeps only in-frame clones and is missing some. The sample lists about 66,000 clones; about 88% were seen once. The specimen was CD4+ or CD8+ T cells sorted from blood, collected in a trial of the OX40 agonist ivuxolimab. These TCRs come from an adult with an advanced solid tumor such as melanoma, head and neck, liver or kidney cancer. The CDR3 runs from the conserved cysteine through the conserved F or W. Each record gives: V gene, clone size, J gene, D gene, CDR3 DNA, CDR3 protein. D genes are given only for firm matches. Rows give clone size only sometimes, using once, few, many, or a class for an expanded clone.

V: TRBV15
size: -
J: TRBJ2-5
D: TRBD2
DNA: TGTGCCACCAGTAATCCGGGACTAGGGTACCAAGAGACCCAGTACTTC
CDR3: CATSNPGLGYQETQYF

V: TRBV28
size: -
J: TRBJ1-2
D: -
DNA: TGTGCCAGCAGAGGCTATCCTAACTATGGCTACACCTTC
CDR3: CASRGYPNYGYTF

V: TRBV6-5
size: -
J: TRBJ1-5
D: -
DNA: TGTGCCAGCAGCAGCAATCAGCCCCAGCATTTT
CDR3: CASSSNQPQHF

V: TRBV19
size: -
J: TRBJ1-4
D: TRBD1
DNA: TGTGCCAGTAGCATGATCACAGGGGGCTACGGAAAACTGTTTTTT
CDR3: CASSMITGGYGKLFF

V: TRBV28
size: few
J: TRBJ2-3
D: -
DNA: TGTGCCAGCAGTTTAACCCACGGGACAGATACGCAGTATTTT
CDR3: CASSLTHGTDTQYF

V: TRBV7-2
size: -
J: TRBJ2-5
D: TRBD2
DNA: TGTGCCAGCAGCTCCCCCTTAGGGACTAGCGGGACACGGCGGGAGACCCAGTACTTC
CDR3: CASSSPLGTSGTRRETQYF

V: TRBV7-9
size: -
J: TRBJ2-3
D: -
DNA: TGTGCCAGCAGCCAAGTGGCAGATACGCAGTATTTT
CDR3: CASSQVADTQYF

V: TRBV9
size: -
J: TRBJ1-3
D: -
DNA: TGTGCCAGCAGCGAATCAGGAGGCGGGGGCGCCGGAAACACCATATATTTT
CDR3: CASSESGGGGAGNTIYF

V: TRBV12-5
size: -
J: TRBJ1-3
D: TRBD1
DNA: TGTGCTAGTGGTCACTCCTCCCCGACAGGGGACGCAAACACCATATATTTT
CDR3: CASGHSSPTGDANTIYF

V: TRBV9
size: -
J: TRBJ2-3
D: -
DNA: TGTGCCAGCAGCGTAGATAGGGCAGATACGCAGTATTTT
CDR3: CASSVDRADTQYF

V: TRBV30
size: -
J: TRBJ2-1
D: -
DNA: TGTGCCTGGAGTGTTGGGGATGAGCAGTTCTTC
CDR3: CAWSVGDEQFF

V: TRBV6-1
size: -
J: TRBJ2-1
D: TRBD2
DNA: TGTGCCAGCAGATATAGCGGGAGGACTGACAATGAGCAGTTCTTC
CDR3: CASRYSGRTDNEQFF

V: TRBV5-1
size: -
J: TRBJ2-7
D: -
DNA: TGCGCCAGCAGCTTGGACTTGGGCGTTCCCCGCGAGCAGTACTTC
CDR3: CASSLDLGVPREQYF

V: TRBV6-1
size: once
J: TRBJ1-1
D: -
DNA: TGTGCCAGCAGGAATTATTTTAGAGGCGCTGAAGCTTTCTTT
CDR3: CASRNYFRGAEAFF

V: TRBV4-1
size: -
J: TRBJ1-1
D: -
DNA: TGCGCCAGCAGCGGGGCCAGGGTGGCACGAAACACTGAAGCTTTCTTT
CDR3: CASSGARVARNTEAFF

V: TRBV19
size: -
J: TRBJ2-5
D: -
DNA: TGTGCCAGTAGTCAACGACAGGCCCCAACCCAAGGGACCCAGTACTTC
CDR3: CASSQRQAPTQGTQYF

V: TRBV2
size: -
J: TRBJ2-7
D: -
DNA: TGTGCCAGCAGTGGGGGCGCTGGAACGTACGAGCAGTACTTC
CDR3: CASSGGAGTYEQYF

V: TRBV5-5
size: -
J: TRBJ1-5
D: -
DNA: TGTGCCAGCAGCTTGAATAGGGAGAGCAATCAGCCCCAGCATTTT
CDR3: CASSLNRESNQPQHF

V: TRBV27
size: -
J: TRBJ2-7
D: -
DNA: TGTGCCAGCAGTCCGAATGCCGGGCTTCCCTACGAGCAGTACTTC
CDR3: CASSPNAGLPYEQYF

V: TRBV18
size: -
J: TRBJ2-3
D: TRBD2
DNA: TGTGCCAGCTCACCCGGACTAGCGGAAAGCACAGATACGCAGTATTTT
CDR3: CASSPGLAESTDTQYF

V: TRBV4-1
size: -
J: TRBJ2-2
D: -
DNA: TGCGCCAGCAGCCAAGAAACGCCAGGACTCGCGAACACCGGGGAGCTGTTTTTT
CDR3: CASSQETPGLANTGELFF

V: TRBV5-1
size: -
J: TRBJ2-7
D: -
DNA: TGCGCCAGCAGCTTAGCGGGCTCCTACGAGCAGTACTTC
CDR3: CASSLAGSYEQYF

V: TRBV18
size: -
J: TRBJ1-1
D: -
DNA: TGTGCCAGCTCACCGTCTAAGAACAGGAACACTGAAGCTTTCTTT
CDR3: CASSPSKNRNTEAFF

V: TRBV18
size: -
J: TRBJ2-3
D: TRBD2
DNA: TGTGCCAGCTCACCGCAAACAGTTGGCGGGAGGAGGGGAGATACGCAGTATTTT
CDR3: CASSPQTVGGRRGDTQYF

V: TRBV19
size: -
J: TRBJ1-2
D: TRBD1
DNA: TGTGCCAGTACCCCCCGAGCAGGGGGCGAATATGGCTACACCTTC
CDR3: CASTPRAGGEYGYTF

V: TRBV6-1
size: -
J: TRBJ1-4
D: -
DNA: TGTGCCAGCAGTGAATCAGATCCCGCCGTCGGTGGAAAACTGTTTTTT
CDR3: CASSESDPAVGGKLFF

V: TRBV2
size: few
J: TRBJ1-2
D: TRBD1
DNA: TGTGCCAGCAGGGACAGGTTGAGCGGCTACACCTTC
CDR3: CASRDRLSGYTF

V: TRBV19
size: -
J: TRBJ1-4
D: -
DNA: TGTGCCAGTAGTACATGGACAGCAAGGGCTGAAAAACTGTTTTTT
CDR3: CASSTWTARAEKLFF

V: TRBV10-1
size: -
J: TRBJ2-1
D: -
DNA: TGCGCCAGCAGTGAGTCCGGCCTTTACAATGAGCAGTTCTTC
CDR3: CASSESGLYNEQFF

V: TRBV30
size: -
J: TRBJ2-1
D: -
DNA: TGTGCCTGGAGTAGTGTCCTTGATGAGCAGTTCTTC
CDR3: CAWSSVLDEQFF

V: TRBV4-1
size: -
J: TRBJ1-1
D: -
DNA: TGCGCCAGCAGGGGAAGAGTGAACACTGAAGCTTTCTTT
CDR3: CASRGRVNTEAFF

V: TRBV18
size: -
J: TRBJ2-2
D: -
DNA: TGTGCCAGCTCACCACCGTCCTTCTCTGGCGGCACCGGGGAGCTGTTTTTT
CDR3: CASSPPSFSGGTGELFF

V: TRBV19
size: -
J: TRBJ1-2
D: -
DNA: TGTGCCAGTAGTATTTCGGACGGTGATAACTATGGCTACACCTTC
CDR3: CASSISDGDNYGYTF

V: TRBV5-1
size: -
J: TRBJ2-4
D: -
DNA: TGCGCCAGCAGCCTCGGAGGGGGGTCCCAAAACATTCAGTACTTC
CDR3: CASSLGGGSQNIQYF

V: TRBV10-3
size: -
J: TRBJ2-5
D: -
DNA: TGTGCCATCAGTGAGCCGAAAACGGCCAGGGGAGAGACCCAGTACTTC
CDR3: CAISEPKTARGETQYF

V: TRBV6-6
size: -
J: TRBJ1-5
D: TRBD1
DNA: TGTGCCAGCAGTTTCTCAGACAGGGGAGGCAATCAGCCCCAGCATTTT
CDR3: CASSFSDRGGNQPQHF

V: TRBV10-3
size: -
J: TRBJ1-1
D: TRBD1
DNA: TGTGCCATCAGTGGGGACAGAAAAACTGAAGCTTTCTTT
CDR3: CAISGDRKTEAFF

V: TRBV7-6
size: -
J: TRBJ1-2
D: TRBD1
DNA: TGTGCCAGCAGCAAGGGACAGGCCCCGACGGGGGATGGCTACACCTTC
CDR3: CASSKGQAPTGDGYTF

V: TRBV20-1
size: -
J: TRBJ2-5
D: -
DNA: TGCAGTGTAGAGCACCAAGAGACCCAGTACTTC
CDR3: CSVEHQETQYF

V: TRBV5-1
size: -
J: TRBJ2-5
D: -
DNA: TGCGCCAGCAGCTTGAGGCCGATTAGAGAGACCCAGTACTTC
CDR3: CASSLRPIRETQYF

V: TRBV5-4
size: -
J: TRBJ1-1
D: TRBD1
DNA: TGTGCCAGCAGCGTGGACAGGGGGAATGAAGCTTTCTTT
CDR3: CASSVDRGNEAFF

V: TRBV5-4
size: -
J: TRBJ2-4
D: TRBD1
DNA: TGTGCCAGCAGCCTTGACAGGGCGCGTGGGGACATTCAGTACTTC
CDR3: CASSLDRARGDIQYF

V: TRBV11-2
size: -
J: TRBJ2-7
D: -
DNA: TGTGCCAGCAGCTCGTACGCGAGCTCCTACGAGCAGTACTTC
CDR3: CASSSYASSYEQYF

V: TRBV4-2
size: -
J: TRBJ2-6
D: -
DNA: TGTGCCAGCAGCATTGTGGGTAGGGCCAACGTCCTGACTTTC
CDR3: CASSIVGRANVLTF

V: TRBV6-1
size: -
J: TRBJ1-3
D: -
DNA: TGTGCCAGCAGGACAGGATTCTCTGGAAACACCATATATTTT
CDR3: CASRTGFSGNTIYF

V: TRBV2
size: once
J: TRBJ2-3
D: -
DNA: TGTGCCAGCAGTGTCTGGCAGGGAATCACAGATACGCAGTATTTT
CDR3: CASSVWQGITDTQYF

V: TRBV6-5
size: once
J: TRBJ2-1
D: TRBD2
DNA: TGTGCCAGCAGTTACAGGCGGGAGAGCTACAATGAGCAGTTCTTC
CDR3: CASSYRRESYNEQFF

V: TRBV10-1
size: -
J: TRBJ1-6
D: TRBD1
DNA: TGCGCCAGCAGTGTGGACAGGGGCCGATCACCCCTCCACTTT
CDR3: CASSVDRGRSPLHF

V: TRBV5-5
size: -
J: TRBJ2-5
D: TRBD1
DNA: TGTGCCAGCAGCTTGGGGGGGACAGGGGGCACAGAGACCCAGTACTTC
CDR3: CASSLGGTGGTETQYF

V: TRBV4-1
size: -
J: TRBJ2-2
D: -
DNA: TGCGCCAGCAGCCTCGGGGTCGGGGAGCTGTTTTTT
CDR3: CASSLGVGELFF

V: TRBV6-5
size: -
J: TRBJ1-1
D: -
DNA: TGTGCCAGCAGTTACTCGGGGGAGAACACTGAAGCTTTCTTT
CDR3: CASSYSGENTEAFF

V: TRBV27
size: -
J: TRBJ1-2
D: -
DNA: TGTGCCAGCAGTTCGTCATTTAACTATGGCTACACCTTC
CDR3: CASSSSFNYGYTF

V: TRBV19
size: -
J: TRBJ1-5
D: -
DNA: TGTGCCAGTAGTATCGGGCCGCTGTACGGTCAGCCCCAGCATTTT
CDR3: CASSIGPLYGQPQHF

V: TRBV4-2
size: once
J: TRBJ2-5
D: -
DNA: TGTGCCAGCAAGGGGGGGGAGACCCAGTACTTC
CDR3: CASKGGETQYF

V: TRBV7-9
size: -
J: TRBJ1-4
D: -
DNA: TGTGCCAGCAGCCTGGATCAGGGCAGCGAAAAACTGTTTTTT
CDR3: CASSLDQGSEKLFF